These T cell receptor beta chains were read from a single sample in a study of CD8 T cells in Susac syndrome. One entry per CDR3 protein, called by TCRdb with MiXCR from the immunoSEQ multiplex PCR reads. This table has 100,000 to 150,000 distinct CDR3 sequences, about 95% appearing once. Sequencing used CD8+ T cells from PBMCs. The receptors come from a human donor with Susac syndrome. Both conserved end residues are part of each CDR3. Fields, in order: CDR3 length, V gene, D gene, J gene, clone size, CDR3 protein, CDR3 DNA. A D gene is named only where the DNA matches it firmly. Size is omitted from some rows. Given values are once, few, many or a class for expanded clones.

CDR3 length: 15
V gene: TRBV15
D gene: TRBD1
J gene: TRBJ1-1
clone size: NA
CDR3 protein: CATSKLRQGRTEAFF
CDR3 DNA: TGTGCCACCAGCAAACTACGACAGGGAAGGACTGAAGCTTTCTTT

CDR3 length: 14
V gene: TRBV29-1
D gene: NA
J gene: TRBJ1-2
clone size: once
CDR3 protein: CSVEAKGGDYGYTF
CDR3 DNA: TGCAGCGTTGAAGCTAAGGGGGGAGACTATGGCTACACCTTC

CDR3 length: 15
V gene: TRBV7-9
D gene: NA
J gene: TRBJ2-3
clone size: NA
CDR3 protein: CASSLEQASADTQYF
CDR3 DNA: TGTGCCAGCAGCTTAGAGCAGGCTAGTGCAGATACGCAGTATTTT

CDR3 length: 17
V gene: TRBV24-1
D gene: NA
J gene: TRBJ2-6
clone size: NA
CDR3 protein: CATSPGTYHSGANVLTF
CDR3 DNA: TGTGCCACCAGCCCGGGGACATACCACTCTGGGGCCAACGTCCTGACTTTC

CDR3 length: 11
V gene: TRBV30
D gene: NA
J gene: TRBJ1-1
clone size: NA
CDR3 protein: CAWSVTRGAFF
CDR3 DNA: TGTGCCTGGAGTGTAACAAGAGGAGCTTTCTTT

CDR3 length: 13
V gene: TRBV20-1
D gene: NA
J gene: TRBJ2-7
clone size: NA
CDR3 protein: CSAREGASLEQYF
CDR3 DNA: TGCAGTGCTAGAGAGGGGGCGAGCCTCGAGCAGTACTTC

CDR3 length: 14
V gene: TRBV20-1
D gene: NA
J gene: TRBJ2-7
clone size: NA
CDR3 protein: CSATYSDKTYEQYF
CDR3 DNA: TGCAGTGCGACATATTCTGACAAGACCTACGAGCAGTACTTC

CDR3 length: 15
V gene: TRBV20-1
D gene: TRBD2
J gene: TRBJ2-1
clone size: NA
CDR3 protein: CSARSPAGAYNEQFF
CDR3 DNA: TGCAGTGCTAGAAGTCCAGCGGGAGCATACAATGAGCAGTTCTTC

CDR3 length: 13
V gene: TRBV29-1
D gene: NA
J gene: TRBJ2-5
clone size: few
CDR3 protein: CSVDPDRQETQYF
CDR3 DNA: TGCAGCGTTGACCCCGATCGCCAAGAGACCCAGTACTTC

CDR3 length: 16
V gene: TRBV6-5
D gene: NA
J gene: TRBJ1-2
clone size: NA
CDR3 protein: CASSYSAAAANYGYTF
CDR3 DNA: TGTGCCAGCAGTTACTCAGCGGCGGCCGCTAACTATGGCTACACCTTC

CDR3 length: 13
V gene: TRBV15
D gene: NA
J gene: TRBJ2-2
clone size: NA
CDR3 protein: CATSGDNTGELFF
CDR3 DNA: TGTGCCACCAGCGGTGACAACACCGGGGAGCTGTTTTTT

CDR3 length: 17
V gene: TRBV25-1
D gene: NA
J gene: TRBJ2-6
clone size: NA
CDR3 protein: CASSPTEMTSGANVLTF
CDR3 DNA: TGTGCCAGCAGTCCGACTGAAATGACCTCTGGGGCCAACGTCCTGACTTTC

CDR3 length: 14
V gene: TRBV27
D gene: TRBD1
J gene: TRBJ1-1
clone size: NA
CDR3 protein: CASSNQGGGTEAFF
CDR3 DNA: TGTGCCAGCAGTAACCAAGGGGGCGGCACTGAAGCTTTCTTT

CDR3 length: 14
V gene: TRBV20-1
D gene: TRBD2
J gene: TRBJ2-5
clone size: once
CDR3 protein: CSARTLGLAETQYF
CDR3 DNA: TGCAGTGCTAGAACCTTAGGACTAGCGGAGACCCAGTACTTC

CDR3 length: 14
V gene: TRBV13
D gene: NA
J gene: TRBJ2-6
clone size: NA
CDR3 protein: CASREVSGANVLTF
CDR3 DNA: TGTGCCAGCAGAGAGGTCTCTGGGGCCAACGTCCTGACTTTC

CDR3 length: 14
V gene: TRBV12-3/TRBV12-4
D gene: NA
J gene: TRBJ2-3
clone size: NA
CDR3 protein: CASSPGDGTDTQYF
CDR3 DNA: TGTGCCAGCAGTCCGGGGGATGGCACAGATACGCAGTATTTT

CDR3 length: 14
V gene: TRBV27
D gene: TRBD1
J gene: TRBJ2-7
clone size: NA
CDR3 protein: CASGSGTGPYEQYF
CDR3 DNA: TGTGCCAGCGGGTCCGGGACAGGTCCCTACGAGCAGTACTTC

CDR3 length: 14
V gene: TRBV4-2
D gene: NA
J gene: TRBJ2-5
clone size: once
CDR3 protein: CASSQGRTKETQYF
CDR3 DNA: TGTGCCAGCAGCCAAGGCCGGACAAAAGAGACCCAGTACTTC

CDR3 length: 15
V gene: TRBV6-2/TRBV6-3
D gene: TRBD1
J gene: TRBJ1-5
clone size: NA
CDR3 protein: CASTDRVSGNQPQHF
CDR3 DNA: TGTGCCAGCACCGACAGGGTTTCGGGCAATCAGCCCCAGCATTTT

CDR3 length: 14
V gene: TRBV25-1
D gene: NA
J gene: TRBJ1-1
clone size: NA
CDR3 protein: CASSEGQPHTEAFF
CDR3 DNA: TGTGCCAGCAGTGAGGGGCAGCCCCACACTGAAGCTTTCTTT

CDR3 length: 16
V gene: TRBV20-1
D gene: NA
J gene: TRBJ1-1
clone size: NA
CDR3 protein: CSALQDGRGVNTEAFF
CDR3 DNA: TGCAGTGCTCTCCAGGACGGGAGAGGGGTAAACACTGAAGCTTTCTTT

CDR3 length: 14
V gene: TRBV20-1
D gene: TRBD1
J gene: TRBJ1-2
clone size: NA
CDR3 protein: CSAVNRGEDYGYTF
CDR3 DNA: TGCAGTGCTGTTAACAGGGGGGAAGACTATGGCTACACCTTC

CDR3 length: 17
V gene: TRBV29-1
D gene: NA
J gene: TRBJ1-1
clone size: NA
CDR3 protein: CSVEDEGDLLMNTEAFF
CDR3 DNA: TGCAGCGTTGAAGATGAAGGGGACCTCTTGATGAACACTGAAGCTTTCTTT

CDR3 length: 13
V gene: TRBV7-8
D gene: TRBD1
J gene: TRBJ2-7
clone size: NA
CDR3 protein: CASGRTGGLEQYF
CDR3 DNA: TGTGCCAGCGGGAGGACAGGGGGCCTCGAGCAGTACTTC

CDR3 length: 11
V gene: TRBV29-1
D gene: NA
J gene: TRBJ1-4
clone size: NA
CDR3 protein: CSVAYRRKLFF
CDR3 DNA: TGCAGCGTGGCGTACCGCCGAAAACTGTTTTTT

CDR3 length: 14
V gene: TRBV4-2
D gene: TRBD1
J gene: TRBJ2-1
clone size: few
CDR3 protein: CASSLIRTGDEQFF
CDR3 DNA: TGTGCCAGCAGCTTAATCCGGACAGGGGATGAGCAGTTCTTC

CDR3 length: 12
V gene: TRBV6-5
D gene: NA
J gene: TRBJ2-1
clone size: few
CDR3 protein: CASSYSPNEQFF
CDR3 DNA: TGTGCCAGCAGTTACTCCCCCAATGAGCAGTTCTTC

CDR3 length: 15
V gene: TRBV11-2
D gene: TRBD1
J gene: TRBJ2-5
clone size: NA
CDR3 protein: CASSTTGIVKETQYF
CDR3 DNA: TGTGCCAGCAGCACGACAGGGATTGTGAAGGAGACCCAGTACTTC

CDR3 length: 13
V gene: TRBV20-1
D gene: NA
J gene: TRBJ2-4
clone size: NA
CDR3 protein: CSAKGIQENIQYF
CDR3 DNA: TGCAGTGCTAAGGGTATCCAAGAAAACATTCAGTACTTC